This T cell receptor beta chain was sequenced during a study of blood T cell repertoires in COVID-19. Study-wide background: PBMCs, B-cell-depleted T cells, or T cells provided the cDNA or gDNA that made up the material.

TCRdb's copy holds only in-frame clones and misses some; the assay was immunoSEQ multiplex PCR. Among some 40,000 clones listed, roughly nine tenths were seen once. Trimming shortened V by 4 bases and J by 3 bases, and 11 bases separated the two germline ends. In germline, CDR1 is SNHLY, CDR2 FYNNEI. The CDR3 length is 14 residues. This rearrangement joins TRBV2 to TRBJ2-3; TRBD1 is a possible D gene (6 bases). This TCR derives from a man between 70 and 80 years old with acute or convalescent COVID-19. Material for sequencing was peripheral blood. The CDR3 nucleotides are TGTGCCAGCAGTGCCGAACAGGGAACAGATACGCAGTATTTT. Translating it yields CASSAEQGTDTQYF.